This T cell receptor (beta chain) emerged from a study of cytomegalovirus exposure and HLA in healthy donors. About this clone: The target antigen is unknown.

The V and J ends lost 2 bases and 6 bases respectively, with 11 bases between them. The CDR3 totals 14 residues. Looked up from germline, CDR1 is SGHNT and CDR2 is YYREEE (reference sequence). Study observations and caveats: Three chains tied to CMV proved CMV antigen-specific in vitro. Cytomegalovirus-associated TCR beta chains were listed, numbering 150 to 200.

The assay was immunoSEQ multiplex PCR, and TCRdb's table has in-frame clones only and misses some. The table records around 190,000 clones, roughly 88% of them present only once. The rearrangement links TRBV5-4 to TRBJ2-2; no firm D call. This clonotype was sampled from a woman under 30 in good health and CMV-seronegative. The material sequenced was PBMCs. CDR3 nucleotides: TGTGCCAGCAGCTTCTTTATCGGAGCCGGGGAGCTGTTTTTT. Protein sequence: CASSFFIGAGELFF. The full variable domain, completed using reference TRBV5-4 and TRBJ2-2, is ETGVTQSPTHLIKTRGQQVTLRCSSQSGHNTVSWYQQALGQGPQFIFQYYREEENGRGNFPPRFSGLQFPNYSSELNVNALELDDSALYLCASSFFIGAGELFFGEGSRLTVL.